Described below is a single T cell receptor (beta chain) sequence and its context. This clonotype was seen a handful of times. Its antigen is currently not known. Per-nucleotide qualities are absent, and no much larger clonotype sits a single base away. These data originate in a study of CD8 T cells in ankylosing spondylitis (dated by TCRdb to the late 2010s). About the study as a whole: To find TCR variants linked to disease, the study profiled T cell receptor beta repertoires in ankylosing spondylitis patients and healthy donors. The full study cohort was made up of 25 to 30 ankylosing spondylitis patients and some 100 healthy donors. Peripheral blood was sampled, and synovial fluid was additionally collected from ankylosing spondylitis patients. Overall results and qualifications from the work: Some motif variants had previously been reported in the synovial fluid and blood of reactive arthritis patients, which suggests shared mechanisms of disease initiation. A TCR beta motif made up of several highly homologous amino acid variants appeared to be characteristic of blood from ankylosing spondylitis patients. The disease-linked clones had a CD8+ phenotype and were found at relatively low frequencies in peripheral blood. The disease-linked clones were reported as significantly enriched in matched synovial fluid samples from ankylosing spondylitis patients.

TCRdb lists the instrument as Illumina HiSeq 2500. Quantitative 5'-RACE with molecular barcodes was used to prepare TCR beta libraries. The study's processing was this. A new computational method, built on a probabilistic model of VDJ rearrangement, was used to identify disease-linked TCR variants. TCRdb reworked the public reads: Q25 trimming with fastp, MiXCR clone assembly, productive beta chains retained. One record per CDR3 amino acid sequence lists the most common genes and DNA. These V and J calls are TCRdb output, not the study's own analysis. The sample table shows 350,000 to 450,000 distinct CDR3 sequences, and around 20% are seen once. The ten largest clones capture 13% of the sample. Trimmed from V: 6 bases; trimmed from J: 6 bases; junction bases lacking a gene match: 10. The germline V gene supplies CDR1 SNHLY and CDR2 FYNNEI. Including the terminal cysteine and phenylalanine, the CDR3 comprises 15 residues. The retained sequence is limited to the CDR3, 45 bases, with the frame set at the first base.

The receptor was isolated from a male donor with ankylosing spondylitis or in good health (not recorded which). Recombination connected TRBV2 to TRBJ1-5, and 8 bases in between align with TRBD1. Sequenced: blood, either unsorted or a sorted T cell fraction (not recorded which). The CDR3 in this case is CASSGQGKLPQPQHF. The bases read TGTGCCAGCAGCGGACAGGGAAAACTCCCTCAGCCCCAGCATTTT.